The clone carrying this TCR beta chain was recorded many times. The antigen remains unidentified. The source material, RNA transcripts, was used to amplify TCR beta CDR3 regions. An initial round of RT-PCR targeting the TCR CDR3 relied on the HTBI primer set. MiXCR, run by TCRdb on the multiplex PCR reads, gives a single entry per CDR3 protein. The sample contains around 690,000 distinct CDR3 sequences, 15% to 20% of which appear only once. The data originate from a study of T cells in Graves' hyperthyroidism and ophthalmopathy. Broader study findings: Blood shared most expanded thyroid clonotypes above 0.001. Ophthalmopathy, as predicted by the model, came a median roughly 6.5 months after the prediction.

Diagnosis relied on clinical symptoms, serum thyroxine and TRAb, thyroid ultrasound and orbital computed tomography. The CDR3 is made up of 12 amino acids. The germline CDR1 and CDR2 sequences are MDHEN and SYDVKM. V shed 6 bases and J shed 2 bases, with 8 bases lying between them. The sample was blood. The TCR originated in a man in his forties or fifties with Graves' hyperthyroidism. V and J are TRBV28 and TRBJ2-7, with a weak D call TRBD1 (6 bases). The CDR3, as DNA: TGTGCCAGCAGGGGGGCAGCCTACGAGCAGTACTTC. Translated, it gives CASRGAAYEQYF.